Each of the 2 T cell receptor beta chains below was sequenced from the same sample in a study of blood T cell repertoires in COVID-19. Data came from immunoSEQ multiplex PCR; TCRdb stores just in-frame clones and leaves some out. The table includes 120,000 or so clones, over 75% detected once. Material for sequencing was peripheral blood. These receptor sequences come from a woman older than 75 with acute or convalescent COVID-19.

The chain couples TRBV29-1 to TRBJ1-2; TRBD1 might be the D (5 bases). The CDR3 contains 13 residues. V lost 5 bases and J 0 bases, leaving 10 bases between the germline ends. Per the germline V gene, CDR1 is SQVTM and CDR2 is ANQGSEA. This CDR3 reads CSVSDNTNYGYTF. The DNA of the CDR3 is TGCAGCGTTTCGGACAATACTAACTATGGCTACACCTTC.

V and J are TRBV12-3 or TRBV12-4 and TRBJ1-1, with D possibly matching TRBD1 (5 bases). The length of the CDR3 is 12 residues. V lost 5 bases and J lost 11, with 15 bases in between. The DNA of the CDR3 is TGTGCCAGCAGTGACCAGGGCCGGGCGGCTTTCTTT. Protein product: CASSDQGRAAFF.